This T cell receptor beta chain was observed in a study of human T cells and chemical hapten exposure. The wider study: Readings were taken at 6 days from patch tests that had applied 0.01% DPC to the upper back.

CDR3 length: 15 amino acids. Trimming cost V 4 bases and J 5 bases, with 17 bases left between them. Germline V gives CDR1 SGHTA, CDR2 FQGNSA. This clonotype was detected ten times or more. The antigen is unknown. Time point: patch test 2, 6 weeks after DPC sensitization. As to treatment: therapeutic diphenylcyclopropenone sensitization with weekly scalp DPC. Individual cDNA molecules each carried unique molecular identifiers attached by the library. TCRdb re-analysed the RACE reads in MiXCR, keeping a single row per CDR3 protein. The repertoire holds a few hundred thousand distinct CDR3 sequences, with under 6.5% as singletons. Findings of the study overall: Unchanged with DPC sensitization were TCRs above 1 in 1000 frequency.

This clonotype was sampled from a woman aged 18 to 35 with alopecia areata. Some clones in this sample may be carry-over from other donors' samples. The chain uses TRBV7-2 and TRBJ1-1; D might be TRBD1 (6 bases). Material: whole blood, obtained in connection with sensitization to the hapten diphenylcyclopropenone (DPC). The CDR3 DNA is TGTGCCAGCAGCTCAATGGGGGGGCTGAGGACTGAAGCTTTCTTT. Translation: CASSSMGGLRTEAFF.